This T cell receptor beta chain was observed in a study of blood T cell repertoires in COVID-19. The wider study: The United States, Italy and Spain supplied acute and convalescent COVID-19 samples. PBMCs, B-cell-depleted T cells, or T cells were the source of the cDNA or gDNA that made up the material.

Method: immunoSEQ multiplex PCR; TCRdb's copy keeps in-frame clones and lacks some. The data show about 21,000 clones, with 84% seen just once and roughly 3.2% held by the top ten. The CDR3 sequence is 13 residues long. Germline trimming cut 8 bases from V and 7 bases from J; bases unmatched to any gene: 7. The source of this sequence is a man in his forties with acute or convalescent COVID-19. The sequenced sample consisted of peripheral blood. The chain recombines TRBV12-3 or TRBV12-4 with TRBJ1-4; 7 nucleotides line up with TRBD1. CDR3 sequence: CASHDRAGEKLFF. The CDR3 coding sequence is TGTGCCAGCCACGACAGGGCCGGTGAAAAACTGTTTTTT.